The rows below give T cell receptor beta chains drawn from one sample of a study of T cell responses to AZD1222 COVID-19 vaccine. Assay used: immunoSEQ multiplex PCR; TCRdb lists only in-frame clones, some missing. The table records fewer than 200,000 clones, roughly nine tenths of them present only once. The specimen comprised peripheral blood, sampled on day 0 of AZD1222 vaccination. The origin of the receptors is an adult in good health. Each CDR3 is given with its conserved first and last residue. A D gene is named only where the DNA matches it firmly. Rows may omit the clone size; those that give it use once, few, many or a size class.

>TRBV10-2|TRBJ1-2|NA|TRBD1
CASSPGQTYGYTF
TGCGCCAGCAGTCCGGGACAGACCTATGGCTACACCTTC
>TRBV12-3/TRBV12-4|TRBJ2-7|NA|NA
CASRPGHPYEQYF
TGTGCCAGCAGACCCGGACACCCCTACGAGCAGTACTTC
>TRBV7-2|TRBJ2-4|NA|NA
CASRPSRGVIAKNIQYF
TGTGCCAGCCGCCCGTCACGAGGGGTGATAGCCAAAAACATTCAGTACTTC
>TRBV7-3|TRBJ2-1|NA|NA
CASSLDPPGSSYNEQFF
TGTGCCAGCAGCTTAGATCCCCCCGGTAGCTCCTACAATGAGCAGTTCTTC
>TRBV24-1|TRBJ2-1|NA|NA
CATSDRYNEQFF
TGTGCCACCAGTGATCGATACAATGAGCAGTTCTTC
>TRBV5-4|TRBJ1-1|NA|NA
CASSLAPKTSTEAFF
TGTGCCAGCAGCTTGGCGCCAAAGACATCCACTGAAGCTTTCTTT
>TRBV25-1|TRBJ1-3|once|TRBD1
CASSSLGGGGLSGNTIYF
TGTGCCAGCAGTTCTTTGGGGGGAGGGGGCCTCTCTGGAAACACCATATATTTT
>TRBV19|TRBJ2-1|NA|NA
CASSIEGVSYNEQFF
TGTGCCAGTAGTATAGAAGGGGTCTCCTACAATGAGCAGTTCTTC
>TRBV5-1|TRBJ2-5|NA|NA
CASRRTEETQYF
TGCGCCAGCAGAAGGACGGAAGAGACCCAGTACTTC
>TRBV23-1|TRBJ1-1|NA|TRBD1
CASSHGRRTGQAFF
TGCGCCAGCAGTCATGGCAGGAGGACAGGGCAAGCTTTCTTT
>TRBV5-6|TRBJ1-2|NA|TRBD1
CASSPRFGDRVIHGYTF
TGTGCCAGCAGCCCGCGTTTTGGGGACAGGGTTATACATGGCTACACCTTC
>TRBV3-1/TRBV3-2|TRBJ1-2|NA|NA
CASSHGWQRNGYTF
TGTGCCAGCAGCCATGGCTGGCAAAGGAATGGCTACACCTTC
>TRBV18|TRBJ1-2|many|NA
CASQKGDGYTF
TGTGCCAGCCAGAAGGGGGACGGCTACACCTTC
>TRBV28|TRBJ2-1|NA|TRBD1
CASNGQEREQFF
TGTGCCAGCAACGGACAGGAGAGAGAGCAGTTCTTC
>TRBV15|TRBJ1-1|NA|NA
CATSRVGGRVTEAFF
TGTGCCACCAGCAGAGTCGGGGGCAGGGTTACTGAAGCTTTCTTT
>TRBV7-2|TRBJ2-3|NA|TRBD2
CASTWSGGGTDTQYF
TGTGCCAGCACCTGGAGCGGGGGCGGCACAGATACGCAGTATTTT
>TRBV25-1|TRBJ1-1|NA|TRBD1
CASSQTGWKNEAFF
TGTGCCAGCAGCCAGACAGGGTGGAAAAATGAAGCTTTCTTT
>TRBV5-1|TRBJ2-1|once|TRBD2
CASSSTFSGGAASEQFF
TGCGCCAGCAGCTCGACTTTTAGCGGGGGGGCCGCCAGTGAGCAGTTCTTC
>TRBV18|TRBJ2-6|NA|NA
CASSPLRTDSGANVLTF
TGTGCCAGCTCACCTTTGCGGACGGACTCTGGGGCCAACGTCCTGACTTTC
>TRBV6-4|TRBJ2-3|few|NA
CASSDSKGGTDTQYF
TGTGCCAGCAGTGACTCGAAAGGGGGCACAGATACGCAGTATTTT
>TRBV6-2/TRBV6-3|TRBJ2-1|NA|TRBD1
CASSPGGQAPEQFF
TGTGCCAGCAGCCCCGGTGGACAGGCTCCTGAGCAGTTCTTC
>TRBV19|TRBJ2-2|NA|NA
CASMSSAGELFF
TGTGCCAGTATGAGTTCCGCCGGGGAGCTGTTTTTT
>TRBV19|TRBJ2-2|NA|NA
CASSGPGFRELFF
TGTGCCAGTAGTGGACCGGGGTTCCGGGAGCTGTTTTTT
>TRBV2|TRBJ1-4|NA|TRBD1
CASSNRGTNEKLFF
TGTGCCAGCAGTAACAGGGGCACTAATGAAAAACTGTTTTTT
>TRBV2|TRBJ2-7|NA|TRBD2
CASRNALAGQEYF
TGTGCCAGCAGAAACGCCCTAGCGGGGCAGGAGTACTTC
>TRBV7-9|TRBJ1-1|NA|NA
CASSLVDLEAFF
TGTGCCAGCAGCTTAGTGGATCTTGAAGCTTTCTTT
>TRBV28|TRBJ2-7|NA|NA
CASRGGLPHEQYF
TGTGCCAGCAGGGGGGGACTTCCCCACGAGCAGTACTTC
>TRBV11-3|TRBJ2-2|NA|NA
CASSFPGTTGELFF
TGTGCCAGCAGCTTCCCCGGGACTACCGGGGAGCTGTTTTTT
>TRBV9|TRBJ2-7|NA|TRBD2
CASSGTSPYEQYF
TGTGCCAGCAGCGGGACTAGCCCCTACGAGCAGTACTTC
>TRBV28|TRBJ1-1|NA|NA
CASSSGGNTEAFF
TGTGCCAGCAGTTCGGGCGGGAACACTGAAGCTTTCTTT
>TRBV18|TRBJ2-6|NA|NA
CASSPGKSGANVLTF
TGTGCCAGCTCACCAGGGAAGTCTGGGGCCAACGTCCTGACTTTC